The rows below give T cell receptor beta chains drawn from one sample of a study of cytomegalovirus exposure and HLA in healthy donors. Sequencing was performed with immunoSEQ multiplex PCR; in TCRdb, only in-frame clones are kept and a portion is missing. The table records about 170,000 clones, around 85% of them present only once. The sequenced material came from PBMCs. These receptor sequences come from a male donor in good health and CMV-seronegative. CDR3s include the opening cysteine and the closing phenylalanine or tryptophan. D genes are given only for firm matches. Size tells how often a clone was seen (once, few, many) or the class of an expanded clone, and some rows leave it out.

TRBV5-1,TRBJ1-2,.,TRBD1,CASSPWGQGQVANYGYTF,TGCGCCAGCAGCCCATGGGGGCAGGGACAGGTAGCTAACTATGGCTACACCTTC
TRBV6-1,TRBJ2-7,.,.,CASSDRTDYEQYF,TGTGCCAGCAGTGACAGAACCGACTACGAGCAGTACTTC
TRBV5-1,TRBJ1-1,few,TRBD1,CASSLEGQENTEAFF,TGCGCCAGCAGCTTGGAGGGACAGGAGAACACTGAAGCTTTCTTT
TRBV5-1,TRBJ2-5,.,.,CASSPRQGAGETQYF,TGCGCCAGCAGCCCCCGACAGGGAGCGGGCGAGACCCAGTACTTC
TRBV7-9,TRBJ1-6,.,TRBD1,CASSSTGTGNSPLHF,TGTGCCAGCAGCAGTACCGGGACAGGAAATTCACCCCTCCACTTT
TRBV6-5,TRBJ1-3,once,.,CASSYFAPSSGNTIYF,TGTGCCAGCAGTTACTTCGCACCGAGCTCTGGAAACACCATATATTTT
TRBV11-2,TRBJ1-4,.,TRBD1,CASSLDLGTGRAKLFF,TGTGCCAGCAGCTTAGATCTCGGGACAGGGCGGGCAAAACTGTTTTTT
TRBV28,TRBJ2-2,.,TRBD1,CALSGGRTGELFF,TGTGCCCTATCAGGGGGCCGGACCGGGGAGCTGTTTTTT
TRBV6-1,TRBJ2-7,.,TRBD1,CASSSPGTGSDEQYF,TGTGCCAGCAGTTCACCCGGGACAGGGTCCGACGAGCAGTACTTC
TRBV7-2,TRBJ2-5,.,TRBD1,CASSSYRGSETQYF,TGTGCCAGCAGCTCGTACAGGGGGTCCGAGACCCAGTACTTC
TRBV6-5,TRBJ2-2,.,TRBD1,CASSYSTGVGELFF,TGTGCCAGCAGTTACTCGACAGGGGTCGGGGAGCTGTTTTTT
TRBV11-2,TRBJ1-2,.,.,CASSLSRASSGYTF,TGTGCCAGCAGCTTATCGAGGGCCTCGTCCGGCTACACCTTC
TRBV5-1,TRBJ1-4,.,.,CASSLVAATNEKLFF,TGCGCCAGCAGCTTGGTGGCAGCGACTAATGAAAAACTGTTTTTT
TRBV6-5,TRBJ1-2,.,TRBD1,CASSVTGGIGYTF,TGTGCCAGCAGTGTGACAGGGGGAATAGGCTACACCTTC
TRBV14,TRBJ2-1,.,TRBD1,CASSGRQGSVYNEQFF,TGTGCCAGCAGCGGTAGACAGGGGTCCGTGTACAATGAGCAGTTCTTC
TRBV5-1,TRBJ2-7,.,.,CASKLRAPYEQYF,TGCGCCAGCAAACTCAGGGCCCCCTACGAGCAGTACTTC
TRBV5-1,TRBJ2-7,.,TRBD1,CASSWGQGTTFYEQYF,TGCGCCAGCAGCTGGGGACAGGGCACAACTTTCTACGAGCAGTACTTC
TRBV6-5,TRBJ1-6,.,.,CASSYADSKGSPLHF,TGTGCCAGCAGTTACGCGGACAGTAAAGGATCACCCCTCCACTTT
TRBV6-4,TRBJ1-5,.,.,CASSESRSSGPQHF,TGTGCCAGCAGTGAAAGCCGCAGTTCAGGGCCCCAGCATTTT
TRBV5-6,TRBJ1-4,.,.,CASTLTGPPEKLFF,TGTGCCAGCACCCTAACAGGGCCTCCCGAAAAACTGTTTTTT
TRBV7-6,TRBJ2-6,.,TRBD1,CASSFLTGVSGANVLTF,TGTGCCAGCAGCTTCCTAACAGGGGTGTCTGGGGCCAACGTCCTGACTTTC
TRBV7-9,TRBJ1-2,.,.,CASSFRDTYGYTF,TGTGCCAGCAGCTTCCGGGACACCTATGGCTACACCTTC
TRBV6-5,TRBJ1-1,.,.,CASSYTFAGPNTEAFF,TGTGCCAGCAGTTACACCTTCGCGGGGCCCAACACTGAAGCTTTCTTT
TRBV5-1,TRBJ2-7,once,.,CASSLRGHEQYF,TGCGCCAGCAGCCTCAGAGGTCACGAGCAGTACTTC
TRBV6-5,TRBJ1-2,.,TRBD1,CASRTGTYGYTF,TGTGCCAGCAGGACAGGGACGTATGGCTACACCTTC
TRBV30,TRBJ2-1,.,.,CAWSMGHEQFF,TGTGCCTGGAGTATGGGGCATGAGCAGTTCTTC
TRBV5-6,TRBJ1-1,once,TRBD1,CASSLQGTLILNTEAFF,TGTGCCAGCAGCTTACAGGGGACTCTAATTCTAAACACTGAAGCTTTCTTT
TRBV9,TRBJ1-2,.,TRBD1,CASSVATGGNYGYTF,TGTGCCAGCAGCGTAGCTACAGGGGGTAACTATGGCTACACCTTC
TRBV19,TRBJ1-1,few,.,CASSIAGRGDTEAFF,TGTGCCAGTAGTATAGCTGGCCGCGGGGACACTGAAGCTTTCTTT
TRBV5-1,TRBJ1-2,.,TRBD1,CASSKSTGLGYTF,TGCGCCAGCAGCAAATCGACAGGGCTGGGCTACACCTTC
TRBV7-2,TRBJ1-2,once,TRBD1,CASSPGTGYGYTF,TGTGCCAGCAGCCCTGGGACAGGGTATGGCTACACCTTC
TRBV19,TRBJ1-1,.,TRBD1,CASSGQGMGSEAFF,TGTGCCAGTAGTGGACAGGGGATGGGCTCTGAAGCTTTCTTT